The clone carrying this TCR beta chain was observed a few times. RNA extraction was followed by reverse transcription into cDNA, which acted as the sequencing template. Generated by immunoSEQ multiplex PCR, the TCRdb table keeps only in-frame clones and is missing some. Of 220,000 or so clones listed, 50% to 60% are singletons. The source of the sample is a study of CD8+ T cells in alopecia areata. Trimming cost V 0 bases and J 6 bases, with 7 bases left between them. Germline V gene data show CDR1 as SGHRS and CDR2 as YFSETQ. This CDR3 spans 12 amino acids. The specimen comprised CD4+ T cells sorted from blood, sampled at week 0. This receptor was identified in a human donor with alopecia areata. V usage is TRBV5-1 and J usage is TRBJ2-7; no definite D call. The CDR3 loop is CASSLAQGEQYF. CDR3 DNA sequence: TGCGCCAGCAGCTTGGCCCAAGGCGAGCAGTACTTC.